This T cell receptor (beta chain) was recorded in a study of cytomegalovirus exposure and HLA in healthy donors (dated by TCRdb to the late 2010s). Background for the entire study: In an earlier analysis of fewer than 750 of the donors, 250 to 350 Gb of sequence data and some 120 million unique TCR beta sequences from 150 million to 200 million T cells were reported. An early release covering approximately 600 HLA-typed donors comprised approximately 290 gigabases of sequencing data and some 79 million unique TCR sequences. Of the roughly 390 genotyped donors, more than 75% were placed in the genetic ancestry cluster associated with self-reported Caucasian donors. The study aimed to test whether cataloging public T cell receptors could reveal signatures of past pathogen exposure. The study profiled the T cell repertoires of 666 subjects by immunosequencing and related them to cytomegalovirus serostatus. Along with the roughly 670-subject first cohort, a separate validation cohort of over a hundred different subjects was used. To predict cytomegalovirus infection status, the study combined high-throughput TCR immunosequencing, statistical association of individual TCRs with disease status, and machine learning. A later analysis re-analyzed previously published TCR beta repertoires from 500 to 700 donors and added high-resolution HLA genotyping to study TCR occurrence patterns. The later analysis used no new phenotypic data to find candidate immune exposures, relying instead on TCR beta sequences and their occurrence across donors. An earlier analysis of 587 of the donors applied high-throughput TCR beta sequencing to assess whether each TCR beta V gene segment acted as functional or pseudogenic. Donor age, sex, ethnicity and CMV serostatus were collected together with the repertoire data. In a later genetic analysis, genome-wide SNP genotypes for about three fifths of the roughly 670 donors were used, and that subset was treated as a discovery cohort. Every discovery cohort repertoire had been produced on one sequencing platform. HLA typing included class I and class II loci at four-digit resolution. The number of typed donors differed by locus: about 620-640 for A, B, C, DRB1 and DQB1; 500 to 550 for DQA1; 600 to 610 for DPA1; and 450 to 480 for DPB1. Because of strong linkage in the cohort, roughly five DR-DQ haplotypes were treated as single units for association and clustering. On average, approximately 250,000 unique TCR beta nucleotide sequences were sequenced per donor among about 400 genotyped donors of the cohort, with roughly 18% of those sequences being non-productive.

The cohort was made up of around 720 healthy bone marrow donors. All cohort members were sampled while nominally healthy, although unrecorded immune exposures were likely present. The donor tested CMV seronegative, placing the donor among the 350 to 400 seronegative members of the cohort. A peripheral blood sample was provided by each donor, and peripheral blood mononuclear cells were used for TCR beta sequencing. Genomic DNA was extracted from the blood cell samples with the Qiagen DNeasy Blood Extraction Kit. With respect to this clone: The specificity of this receptor is unknown. No much larger clonotype is one base removed from it; base qualities were not supplied.

Library method: the immunoSEQ multiplex PCR assay. For the multiplex PCR, a mixture combining 60 forward primers for TCR Vbeta segments and 13 reverse primers for TCR Jbeta segments was used. The CDR3 region of rearranged TCR beta genes was amplified from genomic DNA by a multiplex PCR assay. Amplified TCR beta libraries were sequenced as 87-base-pair reads on the Illumina HiSeq System. The authors' analysis ran thus. In a later analysis, around 80 million unique TCR beta chains were counted across the 650 to 750 repertoires, and around 10 million of these chains were shared by at least two donors. Raw reads were error-corrected and collapsed into unique sequences by a nearest-neighbor algorithm in which closely related sequences were merged to remove PCR and sequencing errors. Alignment of CDR3 sequences to IMGT reference sequences was used to assign V, D and J gene segments. For a sequence to be retained, a match of at least six nucleotides was required to both a V gene segment and a J gene segment. A rearrangement was called productive if the CDR3 had no stop codons and remained in frame with V and J, and every other rearrangement was called non-productive. Following IMGT convention, CDR3 was defined as the stretch from the second conserved V-encoded cysteine up to the conserved J-encoded phenylalanine. The earlier analysis of 550 to 650 of the donors excluded any sequence lacking an unambiguous match to a single V gene segment. An earlier analysis of fewer than 650 of the donors classified V segments as functional when productive rearrangements were above 56.7% and as segregating when the standard deviation between donors was above 5%. A statistical classification framework was built to diagnose cytomegalovirus status from the catalog of TCR beta chain sequences. V and J gene assignment, in a later analysis, came from comparing TCR nucleotide sequences with IMGT/GENE-DB human TR gene sequences. The TCRdist pipeline was used in a later analysis to assign CDR3 sequences and most-parsimonious VDJ recombination scenarios. In a later analysis, every TCR beta chain was defined by the combination of its CDR3 amino acid sequence and its V-gene family, and reads without a unique V-gene family were dropped. As a way to deal with suspected cross-contamination and a sequencing artifact, a later analysis dropped over 550 nucleotide sequences that were highly shared and had low generation probability. A later analysis calculated a clonal expansion index for each public chain from normalized within-repertoire ranks of inferred template counts. In a later analysis, generation probabilities were computed using a VDJ recombination model fitted to out-of-frame rearrangements, and the results were checked against IGoR. Hypergeometric tests were used in a later analysis to score TCR-TCR, TCR-HLA and TCR-CMV co-occurrence, with a repertoire-size bias correction applied to the TCR pairs. False discovery rates were estimated in a later analysis by permuting HLA or CMV assignments 20 times. In a later analysis, co-occurring TCRs were grouped using DBSCAN, and TCRdist sequence similarity was added for clustering within HLA-allele-positive subsets. Repertoires with fewer than 30,000 or more than 120,000 public chains were left out of co-occurrence clustering, as were five repertoires with anomalous nucleotide sharing. TCRdb stores this immuneACCESS table with in-frame sequences only. Part of the clones is absent; in the studies checked, under half of the shortfall reflects unresolved V genes, and no reason is known for the rest. V, J and clone size derive from that table, while D and trimming were established from the DNA sequence. The sample profile shows about 190,000 clones; around 86% of them were found once. The ten biggest clones cover roughly 1.6% of the sample.

CDR1 is given as WSHSY and CDR2 as SAAADI, both from the germline V gene. The CDR3 sequence holds 15 residues, the cysteine and phenylalanine included. The only DNA kept is the CDR3, 45 bases in frame from the first base. Here V drops 0 bases and J drops 9 bases, and the junction holds 4 bases not matched to any gene. Broader findings and caveats from the paper: Only TCR beta chains were sequenced in this cohort, and the absence of alpha or paired-chain data limited detectable features. A few of the identified cytomegalovirus-associated TCR beta chains were confirmed in vitro to be specific for cytomegalovirus antigens. A total of about 180 TCR beta chains were listed by the study as associated with cytomegalovirus. Some IMGT-functional V segments, including TRBV6-2 and TRBV6-3, could not be distinguished by the 87-base-pair reads and were therefore excluded. In a later genetic analysis, fewer N-insertions in productive TCRs were reported among donors in an Asian-associated ancestry cluster than the approximately 670-donor mean. Linkage disequilibrium might explain the correlated functional status among segregating V segments, but an unknown experimental factor could not be ruled out. HLA typing was unavailable for some donors at each locus, so association tests used only the typed subset. According to a later analysis, parvovirus B19, influenza, CMV and Epstein-Barr virus appeared linked to several top co-occurrence clusters. In an earlier analysis of several hundred of the donors, most TCR beta V segments were observed in productive rearrangements about 87% or about 30% of the time, broadly matching IMGT annotations. For the cohort, immune exposure information was limited to CMV serostatus. In a later analysis, the rate of TCR association differed among HLA loci, with DRB1 alleles having the most associated TCRs and HLA-C alleles having the fewest. A further reported finding was that TCR beta sequences accurately predicted the HLA-A and HLA-B alleles for most subjects in the first cohort. When HLA alleles, especially DR and DQ, strongly co-occurred, TCR associations were difficult to assign to individual alleles. Presence/absence analyses assumed roughly uniform sequencing depth across donors, an assumption that may not hold. The classifier was reported to diagnose cytomegalovirus status with high specificity and sensitivity in both the original and validation cohorts. An association between a missense DCLRE1C variant and V-gene and J-gene trimming of TCR beta chains was found in a later genetic analysis and replicated in an independent cohort. A later analysis found that HLA-associated TCR beta chains were more clonally expanded and had lower generation probabilities than equally common non-associated chains. The earlier analysis of approximately 540 of the donors excluded approximately 17 rarely observed V segments, including chromosome 9 orphons, because counts were too low. Across donors, most TCR sequences were observed very rarely, whereas some public TCRs were present in many individuals. The authors suggested that the approach could potentially be extended to other disease states and immunological phenotypes. Most CMV-associated TCR beta chains appeared to be HLA-restricted in a later analysis, and the HLA associations seemed to be driven largely by CMV exposure. A cluster of highly shared sequence variants was judged likely to represent a technical artifact of the sequencing pipeline. At a false discovery rate of 0.05, a later analysis linked some 18,000 TCR beta sequences to specific HLA alleles.

Specimen: PBMCs. The sequence joins TRBV10-2 to TRBJ1-6, with 8 middle bases fitting TRBD1. This clonotype was obtained from a man in his fifties in good health and CMV-seronegative. Here the CDR3 is given as CASSESTGASSPLHF. The nucleotides are TGCGCCAGCAGTGAGTCGACAGGGGCAAGTTCACCCCTCCACTTT.